Shown below are 11 T cell receptor beta chains from a single sample sequenced in a study of OX40 agonist ivuxolimab in advanced cancers. The table came from immunoSEQ multiplex PCR; TCRdb's copy has only in-frame clones and leaves some out. The sample lists roughly 80,000 clones; about 80% were seen once. Sequencing was performed on CD4+ or CD8+ T cells sorted from blood, taken in a trial of the OX40 agonist ivuxolimab. The receptors were gathered from an adult with an advanced solid tumor such as melanoma, head and neck, liver or kidney cancer.

The rearrangement joins TRBV19 to TRBJ2-3, with TRBD2 as a possible D gene (6 bases). CDR1 LNHDA and CDR2 SQIVND come from the germline V gene (reference sequence). Between the trimmed V and J ends, which lost 6 bases and 0 bases, there was a span of 10 bases. The length of the CDR3 is 14 residues. The CDR3: CASRTGGSTDTQYF. The DNA of the CDR3 is TGTGCCAGTAGGACCGGGGGTAGCACAGATACGCAGTATTTT.

This rearrangement joins TRBV18 to TRBJ2-3, with D hard to call. Germline V lookup: CDR1 KGHSH, CDR2 LQKENI. CDR3 length: 14 residues. Trimming left V 6 bases short and J 0 bases short, with 10 bases between. CDR3 nucleotide sequence: TGTGCCAGCTCCGAACCGGACAGCACAGATACGCAGTATTTT. Translation gives CASSEPDSTDTQYF.

This chain joins TRBV13 and TRBJ2-7; D call uncertain. Germline CDR1 PRHDT, CDR2 FYEKMQ (reference sequence). Trimming left V 6 bases short and J 3 bases short, with 12 bases between. The CDR3 is 13 amino acids. The CDR3 loop is CASSPGYNYEQYV. In nucleotides, the CDR3 is TGTGCCAGCAGTCCCGGGTACAACTACGAGCAGTACGTC.

The V gene is TRBV19, the J gene TRBJ2-5; TRBD1 or TRBD2 may be the D gene (6 bases each). Trimming pared 5 bases from V and 1 base from J, leaving 23 bases between. CDR1 is LNHDA and CDR2 is SQIVND in the germline V gene (reference sequence). This CDR3 has 18 amino acids. In nucleotides, the CDR3 is TGTGCCAGTAGTCAAGAATGGCAGGGGACTGGACGCCAAGAGACCCAGTACTTC. Protein product: CASSQEWQGTGRQETQYF.

V is TRBV5-1 and J is TRBJ1-1; D is possibly TRBD1 (5 bases). The length of the CDR3 is 15 residues. The V end was cut by 4 bases, the J end by 2 bases, with 15 bases between. Germline V gives CDR1 SGHRS, CDR2 YFSETQ. CDR3 sequence (DNA): TGCGCCAGCAGCGCCGTTGACAGATTAAACACTGAAGCTTTCTTT. It specifies CASSAVDRLNTEAFF. Filled out from reference TRBV5-1 and TRBJ1-1, the complete variable domain reads KAGVTQTPRYLIKTRGQQVTLSCSPISGHRSVSWYQQTPGQGLQFLFEYFSETQRNKGNFPGRFSGRQFSNSRSEMNVSTLELGDSALYLCASSAVDRLNTEAFFGQGTRLTVV.

The V and J genes are TRBV4-3 and TRBJ2-7; 8 nucleotides line up with TRBD1. V trimming: 0 bases; J trimming: 4 bases; junction bases outside the gene matches: 8. The CDR3 has 16 amino acids. Germline lookup yields CDR1 LGHNA and CDR2 YSLEER. The CDR3 here is CASSQDFGTGLYEQYF. CDR3 sequence (DNA): TGCGCCAGCAGCCAAGATTTCGGGACAGGTCTGTACGAGCAGTACTTC.

As for this clone: An end of the junction does not agree with germline; a read error may underlie this. The chain links TRBV19 to TRBJ2-1, with TRBD1 matching 9 bases. The CDR3 extends over 14 amino acids. Germline CDR1 reads LNHDA; CDR2 reads SQIVND (reference sequence). CDR3 amino acids: CASSIGQGYSEQFF. As DNA, the CDR3 is TGTGCCAGTAGTATCGGACAGGGGTACAGTGAGCAGTTCTTC.

The rearrangement joins TRBV5-1 to TRBJ2-1, with no clear D. Germline CDR1 and CDR2: SGHRS and YFSETQ. The CDR3 runs to 12 residues. Trimming shortened V by 4 bases and J by 4 bases, and 6 bases separated the two germline ends. The CDR3 DNA follows: TGCGCCAGCAGCAAGGGATACAATGAGCAGTTCTTC. Protein: CASSKGYNEQFF.

This clone was counted only a few times. V is TRBV28 and J is TRBJ1-1; D is uncertain. Germline V gives CDR1 MDHEN, CDR2 SYDVKM. Trimming cost V 4 bases and J 6 bases, with 12 bases left between them. The CDR3 runs to 13 residues. The CDR3 nucleotides read TGTGCCAGCAGTTCCAGGAGACGGTCTGAAGCTTTCTTT. Translating gives CASSSRRRSEAFF.

V gene TRBV5-6 combines with J gene TRBJ2-1; 13 bases match TRBD2. The CDR3 extends over 17 amino acids. The V segment lost 0 bases and the J segment 12 bases; nucleotides outside the gene matches: 12. Germline V lookup: CDR1 SGHDT, CDR2 YYEEEE. The CDR3 DNA reads TGTGCCAGCAGCTTGGGACCCAGGACTAGCGGGAGTTGGACGCAGTTCTTC. Its translation: CASSLGPRTSGSWTQFF.

In its sample, this clone was seen a few times. The chain couples TRBV4-1 to TRBJ1-2; 10 bases map to TRBD1. The CDR3 is 15 residues long. Germline CDR1 reads MGHRA; CDR2 reads YSYEKL. V dropped 3 bases and J dropped 8; count of bases not matched to a gene: 9. CDR3 coding DNA: TGCGCCAGCAGCCAGGGATCCGGGACAGGGGAAGGCTACACCTTC. Translating it yields CASSQGSGTGEGYTF.